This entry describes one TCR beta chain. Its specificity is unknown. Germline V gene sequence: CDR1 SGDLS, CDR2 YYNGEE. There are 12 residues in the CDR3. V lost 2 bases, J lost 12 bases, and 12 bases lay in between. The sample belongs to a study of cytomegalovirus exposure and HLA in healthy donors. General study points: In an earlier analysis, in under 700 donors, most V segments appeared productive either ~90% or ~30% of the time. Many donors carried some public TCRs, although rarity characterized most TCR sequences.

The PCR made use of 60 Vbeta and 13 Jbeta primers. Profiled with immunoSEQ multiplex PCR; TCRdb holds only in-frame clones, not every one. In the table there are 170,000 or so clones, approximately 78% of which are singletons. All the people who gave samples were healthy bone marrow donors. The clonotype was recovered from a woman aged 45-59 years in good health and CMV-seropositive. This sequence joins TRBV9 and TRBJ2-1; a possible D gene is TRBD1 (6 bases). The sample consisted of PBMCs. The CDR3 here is CASSVEGGGQFF. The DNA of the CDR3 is TGTGCCAGCAGCGTCGAAGGGGGTGGGCAGTTCTTC.